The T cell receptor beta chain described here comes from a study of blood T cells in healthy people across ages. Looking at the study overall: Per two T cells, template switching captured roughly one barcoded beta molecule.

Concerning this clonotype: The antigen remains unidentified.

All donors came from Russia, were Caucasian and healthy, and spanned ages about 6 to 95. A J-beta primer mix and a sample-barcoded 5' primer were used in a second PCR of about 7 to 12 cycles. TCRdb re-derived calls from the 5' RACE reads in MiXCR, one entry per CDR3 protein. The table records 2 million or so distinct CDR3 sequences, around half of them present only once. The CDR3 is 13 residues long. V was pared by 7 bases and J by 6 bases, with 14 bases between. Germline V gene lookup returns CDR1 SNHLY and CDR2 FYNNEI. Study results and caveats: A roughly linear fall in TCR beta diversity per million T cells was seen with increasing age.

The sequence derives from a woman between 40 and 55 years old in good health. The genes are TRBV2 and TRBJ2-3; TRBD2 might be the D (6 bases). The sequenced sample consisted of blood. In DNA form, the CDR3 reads TGTGCCAGCACCCTTGGGAGGCCTGATACGCAGTATTTT. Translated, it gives CASTLGRPDTQYF.